What follows are 22 T cell receptor beta chains derived from one specimen sequenced in a study of early T cells in non-severe SARS-CoV-2 infection. In TCRdb, the 5' RACE reads were re-called with MiXCR into one record per CDR3 protein. This sample has under 45,000 distinct CDR3 sequences, with 6% to 9.5% found just once. Sample: whole blood, taken at baseline. The receptors shown here come from an adult who was a healthcare worker with PCR-confirmed SARS-CoV-2 infection or an uninfected control (not recorded which).

This clonotype was seen ten or more times. The chain couples TRBV12-3 or TRBV12-4 to TRBJ2-5; D is ambiguous. The CDR3 consists of 11 residues. V was shortened by 3 bases and J by 5 bases, with 4 bases between the two germline ends. The CDR3 sequence: CASSFGETQYF. The CDR3 bases are TGTGCCAGCAGTTTTGGTGAGACCCAGTACTTC.

This clonotype has more than one count but fewer than ten. The chain couples TRBV12-5 to TRBJ2-7; TRBD2 is a possible D gene (6 bases). CDR3 length: 14 residues. Germline V gene sequence: CDR1 LGHNT, CDR2 FRNRAP. Trimming took 5 bases from V and 2 from J, leaving 13 bases between them. CDR3 residues: CASGPRGSTYEQYF. Here the CDR3 DNA reads TGTGCTAGTGGTCCTCGGGGGTCTACCTACGAGCAGTACTTC.

The rearrangement links TRBV18 to TRBJ2-7, with 7 bases identical to TRBD2. This CDR3 region has 14 residues. V lost 3 bases and J lost 0; bases outside the gene matches: 2. From germline, CDR1 is KGHSH and CDR2 LQKENI. CDR3 protein: CASSPTSTSYEQYF. CDR3 sequence (DNA): TGTGCCAGCTCACCGACTAGCACCTCCTACGAGCAGTACTTC.

This clonotype has just a few counts. This chain joins TRBV7-2 and TRBJ2-2; D unclear. This CDR3 region has 15 residues. The germline V and J ends were trimmed by 3 bases and 2 bases, with 10 bases remaining between them. Per the germline V gene, CDR1 is SGHTA and CDR2 is FQGNSA. CDR3 sequence (DNA): TGTGCCAGCAGCTTCCGATTAGTAAACACCGGGGAGCTGTTTTTT. It specifies CASSFRLVNTGELFF.

This clonotype has only a few counts. The gene calls are TRBV7-4 and TRBJ2-7; D remains ambiguous. Germline CDR1 SGHVT, CDR2 SQSDAQ. The CDR3 has 12 amino acids. V was pared by 2 bases and J by 3 bases, with 5 bases between. DNA for the CDR3: TGTGCCAGCAGCTTATCAGACTACGAGCAGTACTTC. Translated, it gives CASSLSDYEQYF.

This clonotype was picked up many times. The V gene is TRBV7-6, the J gene TRBJ1-2; D is unclear. Germline CDR1 is SGHVS and CDR2 is FNYEAQ. Trimming stripped 11 bases from V and 3 bases from J, with 13 bases between. This CDR3 has 12 residues. The CDR3 nucleotides are TGTGCCGCCGGAAGGACTGACTATGGCTACACCTTC. Amino acids: CAAGRTDYGYTF.

A few counts support this clonotype. The chain carries TRBV18 and TRBJ1-1; D is unresolved. This CDR3 has 13 residues. V was trimmed by 4 bases and J by 7 bases, leaving 13 bases between them. The V gene's germline CDR1 is KGHSH and CDR2 LQKENI. The CDR3, as DNA: TGTGCCAGCTCACTCTATGGGGATGATGAAGCTTTCTTT. Its protein is CASSLYGDDEAFF.

This clonotype was seen at least ten times. The chain carries TRBV3-1 and TRBJ2-5; unclear D gene. Germline assignment: CDR1 LGHDT and CDR2 YNNKEL (reference sequence). V lost 4 bases and J lost 5, with 17 bases in between. This CDR3 is built from 15 residues. This CDR3 reads CASSRTGVTEETQYF. Written as DNA, the CDR3 is TGTGCCAGCAGCCGGACCGGAGTCACGGAGGAGACCCAGTACTTC.

This clonotype was counted between two and nine times. V is TRBV10-1 and J is TRBJ2-2; a weak D match, TRBD2 (6 bases). V lost 4 bases and J 2 bases, leaving 11 bases between the germline ends. Germline V CDR1 and CDR2: WNHNN, SYGVQD (reference sequence). The CDR3 sequence is 15 residues long. The CDR3 loop is CASSGASDNTGELFF. CDR3 DNA sequence: TGCGCCAGCAGTGGAGCTAGCGATAACACCGGGGAGCTGTTTTTT.

This clonotype was observed at least ten times. This chain connects TRBV4-1 to TRBJ2-7; D possibly matches TRBD1 or TRBD2 (5 bases each). V lost 0 bases, J lost 2 bases, and 14 bases lay in between. CDR3 length: 16 residues. CDR1 MGHRA and CDR2 YSYEKL come from the germline V gene. DNA for the CDR3: TGCGCCAGCAGCCAAGATAGGGACCGCGCCGCCTACGAGCAGTACTTC. This encodes CASSQDRDRAAYEQYF.

This clonotype has a count of ten or more. The chain couples TRBV6-4 to TRBJ1-5, with D hard to call. Germline V gene data show CDR1 as MRHNA and CDR2 as SNTAGT. The CDR3 runs 12 residues. Trimming pared 7 bases from V and 7 bases from J, leaving 11 bases between. The CDR3 bases are TGTGCCAGCATGGAAGGATACCAGCCCCAGCATTTT. Translated: CASMEGYQPQHF.

The rearrangement joins TRBV6-5 to TRBJ1-1, with D perhaps TRBD1 (6 bases). V was cut by 7 bases and J by 3 bases, with 15 bases left in between. The CDR3 length is 14 residues. Looked up from germline, CDR1 is MNHEY and CDR2 is SVGAGI. The CDR3 region is CASKTSGTYTEAFF. The CDR3 nucleotides are TGTGCCAGCAAGACGTCCGGGACATACACTGAAGCTTTCTTT.

This clonotype was picked up many times. This chain uses TRBV20-1 with TRBJ1-2; 10 bases map to TRBD1. This CDR3 is 17 amino acids long. The germline CDR1 and CDR2 sequences are DFQATT and SNEGSKA (reference sequence). Unmatched junction bases numbered 12, after V lost 2 bases and J lost 3 bases. CDR3 sequence: CSARREGQGKMYYGYTF. In DNA, the CDR3 is TGCAGTGCTAGACGCGAGGGACAGGGGAAAATGTACTATGGCTACACCTTC.

This clonotype was seen only a few times. The V and J genes are TRBV6-4 and TRBJ2-3; 9 bases align to TRBD2. Germline CDR1 MRHNA, CDR2 SNTAGT. This CDR3 spans 14 amino acids. Trimming took 4 bases from V and 2 from J; bases not matched to a gene: 1. The CDR3 region has the DNA TGTGCCAGCAGTGGCGGGGGGGCCACAGATACGCAGTATTTT. This sequence encodes CASSGGGATDTQYF.

The chain combines TRBV7-9 with TRBJ1-4, with 9 bases matching TRBD1. CDR3 length: 15 residues. Germline lookup yields CDR1 SEHNR and CDR2 FQNEAQ (reference sequence). V gave up 5 bases and J gave up 6 bases; unmatched junction bases: 7. The chain's CDR3 is CASSPDRGGDEKLFF. The CDR3 nucleotides read TGTGCCAGCAGCCCGGACAGGGGAGGAGATGAAAAACTGTTTTTT.

Many counts were recorded for this clonotype. The chain carries TRBV20-1 and TRBJ2-1, with TRBD1 identical over 8 bases. J gave up 5 bases and V 6 bases, and 12 bases lay outside the gene matches. This CDR3 comprises 15 residues. CDR1 DFQATT and CDR2 SNEGSKA come from the germline V gene (reference sequence). The CDR3 DNA follows: TGCAGTGCCCCCTCCACCGGGACAGGAGACAATGAGCAGTTCTTC. It translates to CSAPSTGTGDNEQFF.

This clonotype has ten or more counts. CDR3 in amino acids: CASSQESGANTGELFF. The CDR3 region has the DNA TGTGCCAGCAGCCAAGAAAGCGGTGCGAACACCGGGGAGCTGTTTTTT. This chain links TRBV13 with TRBJ2-2, with a possible D match to TRBD2 (5 bases). Germline V gene data show CDR1 as PRHDT and CDR2 as FYEKMQ (reference sequence). V lost 5 bases and J lost 0, with 13 bases in between. This CDR3 has 16 residues.

The gene calls are TRBV6-6 and TRBJ2-3; 9 bases line up with TRBD2. The CDR3 totals 17 residues. V dropped 6 bases and J dropped 1; count of bases not matched to a gene: 11. Germline CDR1 and CDR2: MNHNY and SVGAGI (reference sequence). The CDR3 loop is CASRTAGTSYGTDTQYF. Written as DNA, the CDR3 is TGTGCCAGCAGAACAGCCGGGACTAGCTACGGCACAGATACGCAGTATTTT.

The rearrangement links TRBV11-1 to TRBJ2-7, with 7 positions matching TRBD1. The CDR3 totals 18 residues. Germline V lookup: CDR1 SGHAT, CDR2 FQDESV (reference sequence). V lost 5 bases to trimming and J lost 2 bases; unmatched junction nucleotides: 18. CDR3 DNA sequence: TGTGCCAGCAGCGCCTGGGACAGATTCTCCCCTCCGGCCTACGAGCAGTACTTC. This translates into CASSAWDRFSPPAYEQYF.

This chain uses TRBV6-1 with TRBJ2-1; weak D call: TRBD1 (6 bases). V lost 10 bases, J lost 6 bases, and 10 bases lay in between. CDR1 is MNHNS and CDR2 is SASEGT in the germline V gene. This CDR3 spans 11 amino acids. The DNA for the CDR3 is TGTGCCACCGGACAGACCAATGAGCAGTTCTTC. Translated: CATGQTNEQFF.

This clonotype was recorded at least ten times. The rearrangement uses TRBV5-1 and TRBJ2-2; TRBD2 might be the D (5 bases). In germline, CDR1 is SGHRS, CDR2 YFSETQ. With 0 bases removed from V and 3 bases from J, the gap between germline ends came to 9 bases. This CDR3 has 15 amino acids. The CDR3 coding sequence is TGCGCCAGCAGCTTGGTGGGGAGTGACACCGGGGAGCTGTTTTTT. It encodes CASSLVGSDTGELFF.

The chain recombines TRBV12-3 or TRBV12-4 with TRBJ2-3; D is unclear. The CDR3 is 15 residues long. Trimming pared 6 bases from V and 2 bases from J, leaving 15 bases between. The CDR3 protein is CASSRTGINTDTQYF. CDR3 bases: TGTGCCAGCAGCCGCACCGGAATAAACACAGATACGCAGTATTTT.